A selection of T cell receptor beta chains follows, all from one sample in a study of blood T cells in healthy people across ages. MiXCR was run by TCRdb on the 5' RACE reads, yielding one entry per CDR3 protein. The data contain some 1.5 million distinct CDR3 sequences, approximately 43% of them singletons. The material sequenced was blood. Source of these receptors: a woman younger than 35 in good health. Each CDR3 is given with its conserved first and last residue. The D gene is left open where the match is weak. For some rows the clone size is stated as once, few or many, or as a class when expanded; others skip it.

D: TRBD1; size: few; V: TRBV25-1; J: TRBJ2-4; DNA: TGTGCCAGCAGTGGAGTGACAGGGGTGGACATTCAGTACTTC; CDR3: CASSGVTGVDIQYF
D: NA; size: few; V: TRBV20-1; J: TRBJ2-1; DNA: TGCAGTGCTAGAGTTCTAACAACCTCCTCCTACAATGAGCAGTTCTTC; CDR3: CSARVLTTSSYNEQFF
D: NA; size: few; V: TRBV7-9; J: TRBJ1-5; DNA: TGTGCCAGCAGCCCGGACAGAGCCACTCAGCCCCAGCATTTT; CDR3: CASSPDRATQPQHF
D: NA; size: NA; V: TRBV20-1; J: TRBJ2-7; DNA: TGCAGTGCTAGAGGTTCCCAGGGGATCTACGAGCAGTACTTC; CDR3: CSARGSQGIYEQYF
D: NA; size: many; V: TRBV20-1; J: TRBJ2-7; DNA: TGCAGTGCTAGAGATCCTGGGGGGAGCTCCTACGAGCAGTACTTC; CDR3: CSARDPGGSSYEQYF
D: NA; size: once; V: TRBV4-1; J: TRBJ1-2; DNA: TGCGCCAGCAGCCAACCAGGGGCAGCAGATAACTATGGCTACACCTTC; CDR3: CASSQPGAADNYGYTF
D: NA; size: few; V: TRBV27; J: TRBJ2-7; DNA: TGTGCCAGCAGTTTAAAAGGAATCGGCTACGAGCAGTACTTC; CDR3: CASSLKGIGYEQYF
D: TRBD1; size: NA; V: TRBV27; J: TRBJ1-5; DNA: TGTGCCAGCAGGCCGACAGGGGACTATAGCAATCAGCCCCAGCATTTT; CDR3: CASRPTGDYSNQPQHF
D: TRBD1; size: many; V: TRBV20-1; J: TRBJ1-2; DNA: TGCAGTGCAGGGACAGGTCCTAACTATGGCTACACCTTC; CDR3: CSAGTGPNYGYTF
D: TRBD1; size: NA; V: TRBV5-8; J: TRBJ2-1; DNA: TGTGCCAGCAGCTTGGAGGACAGGGCAGTCTACAATGAGCAGTTCTTC; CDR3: CASSLEDRAVYNEQFF
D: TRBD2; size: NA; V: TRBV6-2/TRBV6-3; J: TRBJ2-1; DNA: TGTGCCAGCAGTTACTCAGGAGCGGGGGGGTTAAATGAGCAGTTCTTC; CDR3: CASSYSGAGGLNEQFF
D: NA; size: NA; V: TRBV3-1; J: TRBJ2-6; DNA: TGTGCCAGCAGCCAAACCGTAGGGAGGGGGCAGTCTGGGGCCAACGTCCTGACTTTC; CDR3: CASSQTVGRGQSGANVLTF
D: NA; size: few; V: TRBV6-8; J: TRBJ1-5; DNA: TGTGCCAGCATCGTTTGTCAGCCCCAGCATTTT; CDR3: CASIVCQPQHF
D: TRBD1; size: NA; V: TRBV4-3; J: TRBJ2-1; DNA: TGCGCCAGCAGCCAACTGCTTACAGGGGCCAGCTCCTACAATGAGCAGTTCTTC; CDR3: CASSQLLTGASSYNEQFF
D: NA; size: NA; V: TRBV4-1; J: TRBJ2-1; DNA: TGCGCCAGCAGCCAATTCGGCCGGAGCTCCTACAATGAGCAGTTCTTC; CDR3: CASSQFGRSSYNEQFF
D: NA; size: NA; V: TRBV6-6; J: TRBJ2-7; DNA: TGTGCCAGCATCCACAGCTACGAGCAGTACTTC; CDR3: CASIHSYEQYF
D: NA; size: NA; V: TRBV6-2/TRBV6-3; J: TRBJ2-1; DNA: TGTGCCAGCGGTAAGCCCGAGGGGAATGAGCAGTTCTTC; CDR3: CASGKPEGNEQFF
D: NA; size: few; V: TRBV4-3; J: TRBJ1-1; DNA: TGCGCCAGCAGCCAAGATACAGGGCCCAACACTGAAGCTTTCTTT; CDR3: CASSQDTGPNTEAFF
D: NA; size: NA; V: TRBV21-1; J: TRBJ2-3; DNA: TGTGCCTCGACCGGACAGTCTAGCACAGATACGCAGTATTTT; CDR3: CASTGQSSTDTQYF
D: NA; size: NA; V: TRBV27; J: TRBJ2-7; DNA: TGTGCCAGCAGGGACTGGGGCTCCTACGAGCAGTACTTC; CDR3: CASRDWGSYEQYF
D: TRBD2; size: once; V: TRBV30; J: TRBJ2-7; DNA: TGTGCCTGGACGGGACTAGCGGGAGGGGTCTCCTACGAGCAGTACTTC; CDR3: CAWTGLAGGVSYEQYF
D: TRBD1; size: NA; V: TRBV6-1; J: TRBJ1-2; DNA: TGTGCCAGCAGTGGGGACAGCTTTAACTATGGCTACACCTTC; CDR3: CASSGDSFNYGYTF
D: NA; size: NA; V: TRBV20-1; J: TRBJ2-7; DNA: TGCAGTGCTAGACCCTCGTCGGCCGACTACGAGCAGTACTTC; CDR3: CSARPSSADYEQYF
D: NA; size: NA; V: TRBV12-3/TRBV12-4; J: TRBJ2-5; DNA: TGTGCCAGCAGTCTCAGGAGGGCCCAGACCCAGTACTTC; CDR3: CASSLRRAQTQYF
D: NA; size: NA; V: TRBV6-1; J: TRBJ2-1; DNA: TGTGCCAGCAGACCTATTGGACAAGTCTCAAGGCGCAGCGATGAGCAGTTCTTC; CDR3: CASRPIGQVSRRSDEQFF
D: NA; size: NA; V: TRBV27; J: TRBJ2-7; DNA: TGTGCCAGCAGTTTAGCGACAGGAGCCTCCTACGAGCAGTACTTC; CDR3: CASSLATGASYEQYF
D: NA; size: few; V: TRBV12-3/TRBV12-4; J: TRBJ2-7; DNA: TGTGCCAGCAGTTTATGGGTGGCAGGTGGAGACGAGCAGTACTTC; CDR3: CASSLWVAGGDEQYF
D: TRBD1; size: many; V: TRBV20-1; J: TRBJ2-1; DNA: TGCAGTGCTACACGGACAGGGACCTACAATGAGCAGTTCTTC; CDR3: CSATRTGTYNEQFF
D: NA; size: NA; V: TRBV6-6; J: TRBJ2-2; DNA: TGTGCCAGCAGTTACCCAGGGTCCCAGAGGGCCGGGGAGCTGTTTTTT; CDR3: CASSYPGSQRAGELFF
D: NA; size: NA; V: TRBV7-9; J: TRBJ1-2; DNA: TGTGCCAGCAGCCCCGGGACAAACTTTAACTATGGCTACACCTTC; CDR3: CASSPGTNFNYGYTF
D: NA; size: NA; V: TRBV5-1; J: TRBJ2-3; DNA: TGCGCCAGCAGCTTGGCGTTCTACACAGATACGCAGTATTTT; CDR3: CASSLAFYTDTQYF
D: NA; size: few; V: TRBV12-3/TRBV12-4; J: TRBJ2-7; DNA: TGTGCCAGCAGCTTTCGATCAGGACTGGAGGAGCAGTACTTC; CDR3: CASSFRSGLEEQYF
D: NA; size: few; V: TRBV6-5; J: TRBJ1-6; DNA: TGTGCCAGCAGTTTACCCCGACGGGGAGGCTCCTATAATTCACCCCTCCACTTT; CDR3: CASSLPRRGGSYNSPLHF
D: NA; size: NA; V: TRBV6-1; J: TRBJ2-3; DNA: TGTGCCAGCAGTGCGACTCTGGTCCACACAGATACGCAGTATTTT; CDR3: CASSATLVHTDTQYF
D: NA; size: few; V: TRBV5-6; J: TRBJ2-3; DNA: TGTGCCAGCAGCTTGGCGGGGAAATTAGATACGCAGTATTTT; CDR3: CASSLAGKLDTQYF
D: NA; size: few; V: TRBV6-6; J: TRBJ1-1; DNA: TGTGCCAGCAGTACTCGAGGGGTAACTGAAGCTTTCTTT; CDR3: CASSTRGVTEAFF
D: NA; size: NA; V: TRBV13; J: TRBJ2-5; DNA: TGTGCCAGCAGCTTACTGTTAGCTCAAGAGACCCAGTACTTC; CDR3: CASSLLLAQETQYF
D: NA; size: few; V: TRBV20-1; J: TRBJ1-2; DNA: TGCAGTGCTAGCATAGTCTATGGCTACACCTTC; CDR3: CSASIVYGYTF